The 10 T cell receptor beta chains below were found in one sample sequenced in a study of blood T cell repertoires in COVID-19 (TCRdb year 2020). The method was the immunoSEQ multiplex PCR assay. TCRdb retrieved this table from immuneACCESS and kept in-frame rearrangements only. Not all clones are present; in checked studies, unresolved V genes account for under half, and no reason is known for the remainder. Counted in this sample were some 87,000 clones; around four fifths of them appeared once. Of the sample, approximately 12% falls within the top ten clones. Sequencing used peripheral blood. All receptors derive from an older woman with active or convalescent COVID-19.

J is TRBJ1-6 and V is TRBV28; D remains ambiguous. The CDR3 consists of 12 residues. Deletions cut 6 bases from V and 7 bases from J, with 7 bases between. From germline, CDR1 is MDHEN and CDR2 SYDVKM. Here the CDR3 reads CASSSSNSPLHF. CDR3 in DNA: TGTGCCAGCAGCTCTAGCAATTCACCCCTCCACTTT.

The chain has TRBV6-2 or TRBV6-3 and TRBJ2-1; the match to TRBD1 covers 10 bases. The V segment lost 6 bases and the J segment 8 bases; nucleotides outside the gene matches: 7. The CDR3 contains 14 residues. In germline, CDR1 is MNHEY, CDR2 SVGEGT. The CDR3 DNA reads as TGTGCCAGCAGACCTCGGGACAGGGGATATGAGCAGTTCTTC. It yields the protein CASRPRDRGYEQFF.

The J gene is TRBJ2-1, the V gene TRBV19, with 13 bases identical to TRBD2. This CDR3 comprises 17 residues. Trimming cost V 5 bases and J 10 bases; bases outside gene matches: 14. Germline assignment: CDR1 LNHDA and CDR2 SQIVND (reference sequence). CDR3: CASSPQPLAGGPGEQFF. CDR3 in DNA: TGTGCCAGTAGTCCTCAACCACTAGCGGGGGGGCCAGGGGAGCAGTTCTTC.

This clone was seen more than once but under ten times. CDR3 DNA: TGCGCCAGCAGCGAACAGGGGGCAGGGACTGAAGCTTTCTTT. Protein: CASSEQGAGTEAFF. The chain couples TRBV5-1 to TRBJ1-1; 9 bases align to TRBD1. The CDR3 covers 14 residues. The germline CDR1 and CDR2 sequences are SGHRS and YFSETQ. The junction had 6 bases not matched to a gene; V was cut back by 4 bases and J by 5 bases. The full variable domain, rest sourced from reference TRBV5-1 and TRBJ1-1, is KAGVTQTPRYLIKTRGQQVTLSCSPISGHRSVSWYQQTPGQGLQFLFEYFSETQRNKGNFPGRFSGRQFSNSRSEMNVSTLELGDSALYLCASSEQGAGTEAFFGQGTRLTVV.

In the case of this clone: Other DNA sequences within the sample encode an identical CDR3. The V call is TRBV11-2, the J call TRBJ2-3; D possibly corresponds to TRBD1 (6 bases). This CDR3 is built from 15 residues. Germline V gene lookup returns CDR1 SGHAT and CDR2 FQNNGV. V gave up 1 base and J gave up 0 bases, with 8 bases separating them. The CDR3 loop is CASSLGQGSTDTQYF. As DNA, the CDR3 is TGTGCCAGCAGCTTAGGCCAGGGGAGCACAGATACGCAGTATTTT.

The J gene is TRBJ1-1, the V gene TRBV28; 7 nucleotides line up with TRBD1. The trim removed 4 bases at V and 1 base at J, leaving 0 bases unmatched. This CDR3 has 13 amino acids. From germline, CDR1 is MDHEN and CDR2 SYDVKM. The CDR3: CASSWDRNTEAFF. CDR3 nucleotides: TGTGCCAGCAGTTGGGACAGGAACACTGAAGCTTTCTTT.

The chain joins TRBV10-2 to TRBJ2-1; 8 positions match TRBD2. Germline CDR1 and CDR2: WSHSY and SAAADI. This CDR3 region has 12 residues. V shed 7 bases and J 8 bases; nucleotides not matched to a gene: 4. The CDR3 DNA reads TGCGCCAGCACAAGCGGGGGCCATGAGCAGTTCTTC. Protein: CASTSGGHEQFF.

V and J are TRBV15 and TRBJ1-1; 10 bases line up with TRBD1. This CDR3 has 16 amino acids. With V trimmed by 1 base and J by 3 bases, 5 bases remained unmatched. The germline CDR1 and CDR2 sequences are LNHNV and YYDKDF (reference sequence). The CDR3 DNA follows: TGTGCCACCAGCAGAGGGGACAGGGGAAGTCACACTGAAGCTTTCTTT. Amino acid sequence: CATSRGDRGSHTEAFF. Variable domain in full (rest from reference TRBV15 and TRBJ1-1): DAMVIQNPRYQVTQFGKPVTLSCSQTLNHNVMYWYQQKSSQAPKLLFHYYDKDFNNEADTPDNFQSRRPNTSFCFLDIRSPGLGDTAMYLCATSRGDRGSHTEAFFGQGTRLTVV.

J is TRBJ2-3 and V is TRBV5-1; 7 bases align to TRBD1. Per the germline V gene, CDR1 is SGHRS and CDR2 is YFSETQ. The CDR3 length is 14 residues. Trimming cost V 5 bases and J 1 base; bases outside gene matches: 4. This CDR3 is CASRLGGGTDTQYF. The CDR3 DNA reads as TGCGCCAGCAGGTTAGGGGGCGGCACAGATACGCAGTATTTT. Full variable domain (remainder filled in from reference TRBV5-1 and TRBJ2-3): KAGVTQTPRYLIKTRGQQVTLSCSPISGHRSVSWYQQTPGQGLQFLFEYFSETQRNKGNFPGRFSGRQFSNSRSEMNVSTLELGDSALYLCASRLGGGTDTQYFGPGTRLTVL.

The gene calls are TRBV28 and TRBJ2-3, with TRBD2 matching over 12 bases. V gave up 1 base and J gave up 6 bases; unmatched junction bases: 5. Germline lookup yields CDR1 MDHEN and CDR2 SYDVKM. The length of the CDR3 is 16 residues. Here the CDR3 DNA reads TGTGCCAGCAGTTTATCTGCTAGCGGGGGGGCGGATACGCAGTATTTT. Protein sequence: CASSLSASGGADTQYF.